Below, one TCR beta chain is given with its context. The sample comes from a study of blood T cell repertoires in COVID-19. Study background: Specimens from acute and convalescent COVID-19 originated in the United States, Italy and Spain. Sources were T cells, B-cell-depleted T cells, or PBMCs; the material itself was cDNA or gDNA.

CDR1 and CDR2 (germline): SGHRS, YFSETQ. The CDR3 consists of 14 residues. V lost 1 base and J lost 7; bases outside the gene matches: 7. Repertoires were generated with immunoSEQ multiplex PCR, while TCRdb's copy carries only in-frame clones and drops some. Here the sample spans approximately 220,000 clones, 75% to 90% being singletons. Those who participated ranged in age from about 18 to 89 years and resided in about two dozen US areas. The recovered donors of Cohort 3 showed two negative PCRs, clearance, or symptom resolution. V is TRBV5-1 and J is TRBJ1-1; 7 bases line up with TRBD1. Sequencing used PBMCs or T cells enriched from blood (not recorded which). The clonotype comes from a young man who had recovered from COVID-19. CDR3 protein: CASSLTLGDSEAFF. The CDR3 DNA is TGCGCCAGCAGCTTGACTTTGGGGGACAGTGAAGCTTTCTTT.